These T cell receptor beta chains were read from a single sample in a study of neoadjuvant anti-PD-1 for oral cavity cancer. Data came from immunoSEQ multiplex PCR; TCRdb stores just in-frame clones and leaves some out. In the table there are about 79,000 clones, about 86% of which are singletons. The starting material was PBMCs, obtained before nivolumab (anti-PD-1) treatment. The source is a person aged 40 to 85 with oral cavity squamous cell carcinoma. Both conserved end residues are part of each CDR3. A D gene is named only where the DNA matches it firmly. Some rows have no size entry. The others give once, few or many, or a class for an expanded clone.

TRBV7-2,NA,TRBJ2-1,NA,CASSLELFGSYNEQFF,TGTGCCAGCAGCTTAGAGCTATTTGGCTCCTACAATGAGCAGTTCTTC
TRBV27,NA,TRBJ2-6,once,CASKEGVWGANVLTF,TGTGCCAGCAAAGAAGGGGTGTGGGGGGCCAACGTCCTGACTTTC
TRBV21-1,NA,TRBJ2-7,NA,CASSKGLWQTYEQYF,TGTGCCAGCAGCAAAGGGCTGTGGCAGACCTACGAGCAGTACTTC
TRBV9,TRBD2,TRBJ2-7,NA,CASSPGGYQVHEQYF,TGTGCCAGCAGCCCGGGGGGATACCAAGTCCACGAGCAGTACTTC
TRBV5-6,NA,TRBJ1-1,NA,CASSLVEASEAFF,TGTGCCAGCAGCTTGGTAGAGGCGTCTGAAGCTTTCTTT
TRBV30,TRBD1,TRBJ1-2,NA,CAWSYRGRTGFYGYTF,TGTGCCTGGAGCTATCGAGGGAGGACAGGGTTCTATGGCTACACCTTC
TRBV7-3,NA,TRBJ2-1,NA,CASSLRTEYNEQFF,TGTGCCAGCAGCTTGAGGACAGAGTACAATGAGCAGTTCTTC
TRBV19,NA,TRBJ2-2,NA,CASSIILRQKDTGELFF,TGTGCCAGTAGTATCATCCTGAGACAGAAAGACACCGGGGAGCTGTTTTTT
TRBV19,NA,TRBJ1-1,NA,CASSPQGGSRRGVWTEAFF,TGTGCCAGTAGTCCCCAAGGGGGGAGTAGGAGGGGCGTTTGGACTGAAGCTTTCTTT
TRBV2,TRBD1,TRBJ2-2,NA,CATTGQGLYTGELFF,TGTGCCACGACCGGACAGGGATTGTACACCGGGGAGCTGTTTTTT
TRBV5-1,TRBD2,TRBJ2-1,NA,CASSLGGGGSVEQFF,TGCGCCAGCAGCTTGGGGGGAGGCGGGAGCGTTGAGCAGTTCTTC
TRBV7-6,TRBD1,TRBJ1-3,NA,CASSLGQGILGNTIYF,TGTGCCAGCAGCTTAGGACAGGGGATCCTGGGAAACACCATATATTTT
TRBV2,NA,TRBJ1-2,once,CASSAGQTAYGYTF,TGTGCCAGCAGTGCTGGGCAAACCGCCTATGGCTACACCTTC
TRBV4-2,NA,TRBJ2-1,once,CASSQGGGQQFF,TGTGCCAGCAGCCAAGGTGGGGGCCAGCAGTTCTTC
TRBV30,NA,TRBJ2-5,NA,CAWGTGTGRIETQYF,TGTGCCTGGGGCACCGGGACGGGACGTATAGAGACCCAGTACTTC
TRBV6-1,NA,TRBJ1-2,once,CASRPGRGANYGYTF,TGTGCCAGCAGACCCGGACGGGGAGCTAACTATGGCTACACCTTC
TRBV4-1,NA,TRBJ1-1,NA,CASSQREGTNTEAFF,TGCGCCAGCAGCCAGCGGGAAGGGACGAACACTGAAGCTTTCTTT
TRBV29-1,NA,TRBJ2-1,NA,CSVSLTYNEQFF,TGCAGCGTGTCTTTAACCTACAATGAGCAGTTCTTC
TRBV30,NA,TRBJ2-7,NA,CAWSVQISYEQYF,TGTGCCTGGAGTGTACAGATCTCCTACGAGCAGTACTTC
TRBV29-1,TRBD2,TRBJ2-1,NA,CSVVSYSGVPLEQFF,TGCAGCGTTGTTTCGTATAGCGGGGTGCCCCTTGAGCAGTTCTTC
TRBV6-5,NA,TRBJ1-5,NA,CASRKSGISNQPQHF,TGTGCCAGCAGAAAATCAGGGATTAGCAATCAGCCCCAGCATTTT
TRBV28,NA,TRBJ1-5,NA,CASILGTGNQPQHF,TGTGCCAGTATTTTGGGGACCGGCAATCAGCCCCAGCATTTT
TRBV30,NA,TRBJ2-7,NA,CAWSVRGAVYGQYF,TGTGCCTGGAGTGTTCGGGGAGCAGTCTACGGGCAGTACTTC
TRBV10-1,NA,TRBJ2-7,NA,CASTQRALYSYEQYF,TGCGCCAGCACCCAAAGGGCACTATACTCCTACGAGCAGTACTTC
TRBV7-6,NA,TRBJ2-5,few,CASSSLQKETQYF,TGTGCCAGCAGCTCTTTACAGAAAGAGACCCAGTACTTC
TRBV6-4,NA,TRBJ2-7,NA,CASIRSSYEQYF,TGTGCCAGCATACGTAGCTCCTACGAGCAGTACTTC
TRBV6-1,TRBD1,TRBJ1-4,NA,CASSDPGQGNEKLFF,TGTGCCAGCAGTGACCCGGGACAGGGAAACGAAAAACTGTTTTTT
TRBV10-1,TRBD2,TRBJ2-1,NA,CASSESASGSYNEQFF,TGCGCCAGCAGTGAGTCGGCTAGCGGTTCCTACAATGAGCAGTTCTTC
TRBV28,TRBD1,TRBJ1-4,NA,CASSPHPLTGGDEKLFF,TGTGCCAGCAGTCCTCACCCCCTAACAGGGGGTGACGAAAAACTGTTTTTT
TRBV28,NA,TRBJ1-1,NA,CASSTPGHSAPEAFF,TGTGCCAGCAGCACCCCGGGACACTCCGCGCCCGAAGCTTTCTTT
TRBV28,NA,TRBJ2-1,NA,CASSHGKVLDNEQFF,TGTGCCAGCAGTCATGGAAAGGTATTAGACAATGAGCAGTTCTTC
TRBV19,TRBD2,TRBJ2-1,NA,CASSIRGLYNEQFF,TGTGCCAGTAGTATTCGGGGACTATACAATGAGCAGTTCTTC
TRBV5-1,NA,TRBJ2-5,NA,CASSYRAQETQYF,TGCGCCAGCAGCTACAGGGCTCAAGAGACCCAGTACTTC
TRBV30,NA,TRBJ1-2,NA,CAWRAGGRLHGYTF,TGTGCCTGGAGAGCAGGCGGGCGGCTACACGGCTACACCTTC
TRBV2,TRBD1,TRBJ2-5,NA,CASSVRDRQETQYF,TGTGCCAGCAGTGTTCGGGACAGACAAGAGACCCAGTACTTC
TRBV5-1,TRBD2,TRBJ2-5,once,CASSLVPAGGPGQETQYF,TGCGCCAGCAGCTTGGTTCCAGCGGGAGGGCCGGGCCAAGAGACCCAGTACTTC
TRBV5-1,NA,TRBJ1-2,NA,CASSTLPGSRGYTF,TGCGCCAGCAGCACCCTCCCAGGCAGCCGTGGCTACACCTTC
TRBV9,TRBD1,TRBJ2-7,NA,CASSGTGQINYEQYF,TGTGCCAGCAGCGGGACGGGACAGATCAACTACGAGCAGTACTTC
TRBV9,NA,TRBJ1-2,few,CASSTTAYGYTF,TGTGCCAGCAGCACTACAGCCTATGGCTACACCTTC